One sample yielded the 13 T cell receptor beta chains listed below, sequenced in a study of blood T cell repertoires in COVID-19. Profiled with immunoSEQ multiplex PCR; TCRdb holds only in-frame clones, not every one. The sample lists 45,000 to 55,000 clones; about three quarters were seen once. Specimen: peripheral blood. The receptors shown here come from a human donor with active or convalescent COVID-19. The donor label of this sample is uncertain.

This clone was detected only once. The J gene is TRBJ2-3, the V gene TRBV7-2, with D unclear. Trimming shortened V by 5 bases and J by 3 bases, and 9 bases separated the two germline ends. This CDR3 has 13 residues. CDR1 and CDR2 (germline): SGHTA, FQGNSA. In DNA form, the CDR3 reads TGTGCCAGCAGCCCGACTGGTACAGATACGCAGTATTTT. This encodes CASSPTGTDTQYF.

This clone was observed a few times. The chain recombines TRBV30 with TRBJ1-4; TRBD1 aligns across 7 bases. CDR3 length: 16 residues. Germline lookup yields CDR1 GTSNPN and CDR2 SVGIG (reference sequence). V shed 7 bases, J shed 0 bases, and the junction held 11 bases outside the gene matches. CDR3 region: CASGQAVFATNEKLFF. The CDR3 DNA sequence: TGTGCCTCAGGACAGGCGGTCTTTGCAACTAATGAAAAACTGTTTTTT. Full variable domain (outside the CDR3, taken from reference TRBV30 and TRBJ1-4): SQTIHQWPATLVQPVGSPLSLECTVEGTSNPNLYWYRQAAGRGLQLLFYSVGIGQISSEVPQNLSASRPQDRQFILSSKKLLLSDSGFYLCASGQAVFATNEKLFFGSGTQLSVL.

This clone was seen only a few times. This rearrangement joins TRBV9 to TRBJ2-3; D is perhaps TRBD2 (5 bases). Trimming removed 4 bases at V and 1 base at J, with 13 bases between. Germline V CDR1 and CDR2: SGDLS, YYNGEE. The CDR3 loop spans 15 amino acids. CDR3 sequence reads: CASSPRGRGTDTQYF. The CDR3 region has the DNA TGTGCCAGCAGCCCCCGAGGGCGCGGCACAGATACGCAGTATTTT.

This sequence joins TRBV6-6 and TRBJ1-2; 10 bases match TRBD1. Trimming cost V 7 bases and J 7 bases; bases outside gene matches: 6. Per the germline V gene, CDR1 is MNHNY and CDR2 is SVGAGI (reference sequence). This CDR3 has 13 amino acids. The CDR3 DNA reads as TGTGCCAGCACCGGGACAGGGGTGTCTGGCTACACCTTC. As protein: CASTGTGVSGYTF.

The V call is TRBV3-1 (or the pseudogene TRBV3-2), the J call TRBJ2-1; no definite D call. The germline V gene encodes CDR1 LGHDT and CDR2 YNNKEL (reference sequence). V was pared by 0 bases and J by 7 bases, with 7 bases between. The CDR3 runs 13 residues. CDR3 DNA sequence: TGTGCCAGCAGCCAAGAAATCTCTAATGAGCAGTTCTTC. Protein product: CASSQEISNEQFF.

V and J are TRBV7-2 and TRBJ1-5, with D perhaps TRBD1 (5 bases). Germline loops: CDR1 SGHTA, CDR2 FQGNSA. The length of the CDR3 is 15 residues. Trimming removed 1 base from V and 1 base from J, with 8 bases in between. CDR3 coding DNA: TGTGCCAGCAGCTTAGGGGGCGCGAGCAATCAGCCCCAGCATTTT. Translation gives CASSLGGASNQPQHF.

This chain uses TRBV3-1 (or the pseudogene TRBV3-2) with TRBJ1-5; D gene ambiguous. The germline V and J ends were trimmed by 0 bases and 6 bases, with 9 bases remaining between them. Germline V lookup: CDR1 LGHDT, CDR2 YNNKEL (reference sequence). This CDR3 is built from 14 residues. For the CDR3, the DNA is TGTGCCAGCAGCCAAGACCAAACAGCTCAGCCCCAGCATTTT. Protein product: CASSQDQTAQPQHF.

The chain couples TRBV6-2 or TRBV6-3 to TRBJ2-7; 11 bases line up with TRBD2. The CDR3 totals 19 residues. The V and J ends lost 7 bases and 0 bases, in that order; junction bases with no gene match: 17. CDR1 and CDR2 from the germline V gene are MNHEY and SVGEGT. For the CDR3, the DNA is TGTGCCAGCATCCCGGGATGGCTAGCGGGAGGACTTAGCTCCTACGAGCAGTACTTC. Protein: CASIPGWLAGGLSSYEQYF.

In nucleotides, the CDR3 is TGCGCCAGCAGCCCCTTGGAGGGACGGGACGGCTACACCTTC. It is translated as CASSPLEGRDGYTF. The J gene is TRBJ1-2, the V gene TRBV4-1, with D perhaps matching TRBD1 (5 bases). Per germline, CDR1 MGHRA and CDR2 YSYEKL. Trimming took off 4 bases at V and 8 bases at J, with 17 bases between the two ends. The CDR3 loop spans 14 amino acids.

This sequence joins TRBV6-7 and TRBJ1-2; D is unresolved. TRBV6-7 is annotated as an ORF whose role is uncertain. The length of the CDR3 is 14 residues. V lost 2 bases and J lost 5, with 12 bases in between. CDR3 protein: CASSYPISKYGYTF. For the CDR3, the DNA is TGTGCCAGCAGTTACCCCATCAGTAAATATGGCTACACCTTC.

The chain is built from TRBV5-1 and TRBJ2-2; 8 bases are a match to TRBD1. The CDR3 extends over 14 amino acids. Germline trimming cut 0 bases from V and 7 bases from J; bases unmatched to any gene: 2. From germline, CDR1 is SGHRS and CDR2 YFSETQ. This CDR3 is CASSLGQGIGELFF. In DNA form, the CDR3 reads TGCGCCAGCAGCTTGGGACAGGGGATCGGGGAGCTGTTTTTT.

This chain links TRBV27 with TRBJ1-2, with 7 positions matching TRBD1. From germline, CDR1 is MNHEY and CDR2 SMNVEV (reference sequence). V lost 6 bases and J lost 5; bases outside the gene matches: 9. This CDR3 comprises 14 residues. CDR3: CASRPRDRSYGYTF. CDR3 DNA: TGTGCCAGCAGGCCCCGGGACAGATCTTATGGCTACACCTTC.

This chain uses TRBV18 with TRBJ1-4; 8 positions match TRBD1. Germline V CDR1 and CDR2: KGHSH, LQKENI. Trimming took 3 bases from V and 7 from J; bases not matched to a gene: 7. This CDR3 region has 15 residues. This CDR3 is CASSPRGQGGEKLFF. CDR3 sequence (DNA): TGTGCCAGCTCACCGCGAGGACAGGGAGGTGAAAAACTGTTTTTT.